The 3 T cell receptor beta chains reported below all come from one sample, sequenced in a study of early T cells in non-severe SARS-CoV-2 infection (dated by TCRdb to the early 2020s). Libraries were made using 5' RACE. Sequencing relied on a NextSeq 500. Using fastp at Q25 and MiXCR, TCRdb reprocessed the public reads and kept productive beta chains. A single entry per CDR3 protein holds the most common genes and DNA from its merged rows. Across this sample there are tens of thousands of distinct CDR3 sequences, with 5.6% seen only once. The top ten clonotypes cover 6.5% to 8.5% of the sample. Material: whole blood. Source of these receptors: an adult who was a healthcare worker with PCR-confirmed SARS-CoV-2 infection or an uninfected control (not recorded which).

This clonotype has only a few counts. The chain has TRBV7-9 and TRBJ1-6; 8 bases line up with TRBD1. The CDR3 is 14 amino acids. Trimming removed 5 bases from V and 6 bases from J; junction bases left unmatched: 3. Germline V gives CDR1 SEHNR, CDR2 FQNEAQ (reference sequence). The CDR3 DNA reads as TGTGCCAGCAGCCCGGACAGGGTTAATTCACCCCTCCACTTT. The encoded protein is CASSPDRVNSPLHF.

This clonotype showed up many times. The chain employs TRBV18 and TRBJ2-7, with TRBD1 as a possible D gene (6 bases). The CDR3 extends over 15 amino acids. CDR1 and CDR2 (germline): KGHSH, LQKENI. Trimming pared 4 bases from V and 3 bases from J, leaving 16 bases between. CDR3 amino acids: CASSLVRDIFYEQYF. DNA of the CDR3: TGTGCCAGCTCACTAGTACGGGACATTTTCTACGAGCAGTACTTC.

This clonotype occurred many times. V usage is TRBV5-1 and J usage is TRBJ2-5; 7 bases agree with TRBD2. Germline lookup yields CDR1 SGHRS and CDR2 YFSETQ. There are 15 residues in the CDR3. V trimming: 6 bases; J trimming: 1 base; junction bases outside the gene matches: 9. DNA for the CDR3: TGCGCCAGCACCCCGACAGCGGGAAGCCAAGAGACCCAGTACTTC. Encoded protein: CASTPTAGSQETQYF.